The 26 T cell receptor beta chains below all came from one sample that was sequenced in a study of T cell clones after liver transplantation. Measured with immunoSEQ multiplex PCR; TCRdb has only the in-frame clones, and not every one. The table lists about 80,000 clones, roughly four fifths of them singletons. The sample was CD4+ T cells from blood, taken about 46 months after liver transplant. These receptors all come from a human patient who received a liver transplant. Part of the T cell pool may stem from the graft donor.

This clone appeared a single time. This chain links TRBV5-1 with TRBJ2-1; maybe TRBD2 (5 bases). Germline CDR1 reads SGHRS; CDR2 reads YFSETQ. Trimming removed 6 bases from V and 2 bases from J, with 15 bases in between. This CDR3 spans 15 amino acids. The CDR3 spells CASTTGLATYNEQFF. CDR3 nucleotides: TGCGCCAGCACAACCGGACTGGCGACCTACAATGAGCAGTTCTTC.

This chain joins TRBV6-6 and TRBJ2-7, with TRBD2 as a possible D gene (6 bases). V dropped 6 bases and J dropped 2 bases, with 11 bases sitting between them. Germline V lookup: CDR1 MNHNY, CDR2 SVGAGI (reference sequence). The CDR3 contains 13 residues. CDR3 bases: TGTGCCAGCAGACAAAGCGGGCCCTACGAGCAGTACTTC. Its translation: CASRQSGPYEQYF.

The chain recombines TRBV2 with TRBJ2-6, with D perhaps matching TRBD2 (5 bases). CDR3 length: 14 residues. Germline CDR1 is SNHLY and CDR2 is FYNNEI. Trimming left V 7 bases short and J 1 base short, with 8 bases between. The CDR3 DNA is TGTGCCAGCATGCGGGCTTCTGGGGCCAACGTCCTGACTTTC. This codes for CASMRASGANVLTF.

The chain carries TRBV5-1 and TRBJ2-7; 9 bases agree with TRBD2. After removal of 3 bases from V and 0 bases from J, the junction contained 19 bases not matched to a gene. Per germline, CDR1 SGHRS and CDR2 YFSETQ. The CDR3 is 20 amino acids. CDR3 sequence reads: CASSSLGVAGVPLRSYEQYF. The CDR3, as DNA: TGCGCCAGCAGCTCCCTCGGGGTAGCGGGAGTTCCCCTTCGCTCCTACGAGCAGTACTTC.

This clone was detected only a few times. V is TRBV16 and J is TRBJ1-5, with D possibly being TRBD1 (6 bases). Germline values: CDR1 KGHSY, CDR2 FQNENV. Trimming cost V 4 bases and J 2 bases, with 6 bases left between them. The CDR3 length is 13 residues. The CDR3 is CASSRQGNQPQHF. In nucleotides, the CDR3 is TGTGCCAGCAGCCGACAGGGCAATCAGCCCCAGCATTTT.

V gene TRBV2 combines with J gene TRBJ2-7, with D hard to call. The length of the CDR3 is 13 residues. Trimming took off 4 bases at V and 3 bases at J, with 10 bases between the two ends. The V gene's germline CDR1 is SNHLY and CDR2 FYNNEI. CDR3 sequence (DNA): TGTGCCAGCAGTGTGAAACTGAACTACGAGCAGTACTTC. Its protein is CASSVKLNYEQYF. Based on the CDR3 plus reference TRBV2 and TRBJ2-7, the full variable domain is EPEVTQTPSHQVTQMGQEVILRCVPISNHLYFYWYRQILGQKVEFLVSFYNNEISEKSEIFDDQFSVERPDGSNFTLKIRSTKLEDSAMYFCASSVKLNYEQYFGPGTRLTVT.

The chain joins TRBV6-5 to TRBJ1-5; no reliable D call. Looked up from germline, CDR1 is MNHEY and CDR2 is SVGAGI. The length of the CDR3 is 12 residues. V was cut by 0 bases and J by 7 bases, with 4 bases left in between. The CDR3 spells CASSYSEQPQHF. The CDR3 coding sequence is TGTGCCAGCAGTTACTCGGAACAGCCCCAGCATTTT.

The CDR3 DNA reads as TGTGCCAGCAGCCAAACAGGGGGCGTTACTGAAGCTTTCTTT. Translating it yields CASSQTGGVTEAFF. The J gene is TRBJ1-1, the V gene TRBV7-2; 9 bases are shared with TRBD1. Germline V gene sequence: CDR1 SGHTA, CDR2 FQGNSA. The CDR3 sequence is 14 residues long. Trimming removed 5 bases from V and 5 bases from J; junction bases left unmatched: 6.

J is TRBJ2-7 and V is TRBV15, with D possibly TRBD1 on 6 matching bases. Germline loops: CDR1 LNHNV, CDR2 YYDKDF (reference sequence). This CDR3 has 14 amino acids. V was cut by 0 bases and J by 6 bases, with 12 bases left in between. CDR3 nucleotide sequence: TGTGCCACCAGCAGAGAACAGGGCCGCCTCGAGCAGTACTTC. This codes for CATSREQGRLEQYF.

The CDR3 reads CASSLGRGPNYEQYF. The CDR3 coding sequence is TGTGCCAGCAGCCTCGGCAGGGGTCCAAACTACGAGCAGTACTTC. This sequence joins TRBV5-4 and TRBJ2-7, with a weak D call TRBD1 (6 bases). Trimming took 4 bases from V and 3 from J, leaving 17 bases between them. Germline V CDR1 and CDR2: SGHNT, YYREEE (reference sequence). The CDR3 covers 15 residues.

The chain combines TRBV6-5 with TRBJ1-1; no firm D call. Trimming removed 2 bases from V and 8 bases from J, with 12 bases in between. Germline V CDR1 and CDR2: MNHEY, SVGAGI. The CDR3 spans 13 residues. The DNA of the CDR3 is TGTGCCAGCAGTTACGACCGGCGGGTAGAAGCTTTCTTT. The encoded protein is CASSYDRRVEAFF.

This chain links TRBV18 with TRBJ1-1; D remains ambiguous. Trimming took off 1 base at V and 3 bases at J, with 9 bases between the two ends. From germline, CDR1 is KGHSH and CDR2 LQKENI. The CDR3 runs to 14 residues. CDR3 residues: CASSPQGSDTEAFF. The CDR3 bases are TGTGCCAGCTCACCACAAGGGTCCGACACTGAAGCTTTCTTT.

The chain has TRBV25-1 and TRBJ1-4; D remains ambiguous. V was cut by 4 bases and J by 8 bases, with 8 bases left in between. The CDR3 runs 12 residues. Germline-derived CDR1 and CDR2 are MGHDK and SYGVNS. This CDR3 is CASSVREEKLFF. Written as DNA, the CDR3 is TGTGCCAGCAGTGTTAGGGAGGAAAAACTGTTTTTT.

V gene TRBV9 combines with J gene TRBJ2-7; D unresolved. CDR3 length: 14 amino acids. V was cut by 0 bases and J by 3 bases, with 10 bases left in between. Germline V lookup: CDR1 SGDLS, CDR2 YYNGEE. The CDR3: CASSVDSRSYEQYF. The CDR3 region has the DNA TGTGCCAGCAGCGTAGACAGCAGAAGCTACGAGCAGTACTTC.

This clone was seen only a few times. The chain recombines TRBV18 with TRBJ2-2, with a possible D match to TRBD1 (6 bases). The CDR3 consists of 15 residues. Germline V CDR1 and CDR2: KGHSH, LQKENI. With 6 bases removed from V and 0 bases from J, the gap between germline ends came to 11 bases. CDR3 nucleotides: TGTGCCAGCTCCCAGGACAGAACGAACACCGGGGAGCTGTTTTTT. It translates to CASSQDRTNTGELFF.

The V call is TRBV2, the J call TRBJ2-2, with TRBD1 matching over 8 bases. The CDR3 runs 14 residues. Trimming cost V 7 bases and J 1 base; bases outside gene matches: 2. Per the germline V gene, CDR1 is SNHLY and CDR2 is FYNNEI. The CDR3 sequence is CASTGTGNTGELFF. CDR3 bases: TGTGCCAGCACCGGGACAGGGAACACCGGGGAGCTGTTTTTT.

The V and J genes are TRBV19 and TRBJ1-3, with unresolved D. CDR3 length: 15 amino acids. The germline CDR1 and CDR2 sequences are LNHDA and SQIVND (reference sequence). Trimming removed 6 bases at V and 0 bases at J, with 12 bases between. CDR3: CASREFVDSGNTIYF. CDR3 nucleotides: TGTGCCAGTAGGGAATTCGTGGACTCTGGAAACACCATATATTTT.

This clone has a single count. V usage is TRBV7-8 and J usage is TRBJ1-4; D remains ambiguous. This CDR3 region has 17 residues. Between the trimmed V and J ends, which lost 1 base and 0 bases, there was a span of 12 bases. Looked up from germline, CDR1 is SGHVS and CDR2 is FQNEAQ. The CDR3: CASSLGPPIATNEKLFF. The CDR3 coding sequence is TGTGCCAGCAGCTTAGGGCCGCCTATTGCAACTAATGAAAAACTGTTTTTT.

This chain uses TRBV27 with TRBJ2-1; 8 bases line up with TRBD1. The CDR3 has 16 residues. V lost 6 bases and J lost 7; bases outside the gene matches: 14. Germline V gene data show CDR1 as MNHEY and CDR2 as SMNVEV (reference sequence). CDR3: CASSPPSGTGINEQFF. For the CDR3, the DNA is TGTGCCAGCAGCCCACCATCCGGGACAGGTATTAATGAGCAGTTCTTC.

This CDR3 reads CASSVGTGVGNTIYF. In nucleotides, the CDR3 is TGTGCCAGTAGTGTCGGGACAGGGGTTGGAAACACCATATATTTT. V usage is TRBV19 and J usage is TRBJ1-3; 10 bases agree with TRBD1. Germline V gives CDR1 LNHDA, CDR2 SQIVND (reference sequence). The CDR3 spans 15 residues. Losses at the gene ends were 5 bases for V and 3 bases for J; bases not matched to a gene: 4.

The V and J genes are TRBV6-4 and TRBJ2-1, with 8 bases matching TRBD2. J was trimmed by 7 bases and V by 4 bases; bases with no gene match: 9. Germline V gene data show CDR1 as MRHNA and CDR2 as SNTAGT. The CDR3 sequence is 15 residues long. The CDR3 region is CASSVTGGPVNEQFF. The CDR3 nucleotides are TGTGCCAGCAGTGTAACGGGAGGGCCTGTGAATGAGCAGTTCTTC.

V usage is TRBV30 and J usage is TRBJ1-1, with D possibly matching TRBD1 (6 bases). The ends were cut back, 3 bases at V and 1 base at J, with 9 bases in the middle. The CDR3 is made up of 13 amino acids. Germline V CDR1 and CDR2: GTSNPN, SVGIG (reference sequence). The CDR3 DNA is TGTGCCTGGAGAACAGGGCCGAACACTGAAGCTTTCTTT. Its protein product is CAWRTGPNTEAFF.

The chain has TRBV19 and TRBJ2-5; 8 bases agree with TRBD1. Germline CDR1 is LNHDA and CDR2 is SQIVND (reference sequence). There are 15 residues in the CDR3. With 3 bases clipped from V and 4 bases from J, the junction kept 7 bases outside the gene matches. CDR3 in amino acids: CASSIPAGQGETQYF. The CDR3, as DNA: TGTGCCAGTAGTATCCCAGCAGGACAGGGAGAGACCCAGTACTTC.

The chain combines TRBV19 with TRBJ2-1; D is unresolved. Germline CDR1 reads LNHDA; CDR2 reads SQIVND (reference sequence). The CDR3 extends over 14 amino acids. V gave up 5 bases and J gave up 0 bases, with 8 bases separating them. The CDR3 DNA follows: TGTGCCAGTAGTTACACGAGCTCCTACAATGAGCAGTTCTTC. Amino acids: CASSYTSSYNEQFF.

This rearrangement joins TRBV4-1 to TRBJ2-1; 9 nucleotides match TRBD1. The CDR3 runs to 16 residues. Trimming at V came to 4 bases and at J to 12 bases, leaving 16 bases not matched to a gene. Germline V gene lookup returns CDR1 MGHRA and CDR2 YSYEKL. CDR3 in amino acids: CASSLRRSTGGGVQFF. Here the CDR3 DNA reads TGCGCCAGCAGCCTCCGACGCAGTACAGGGGGCGGTGTGCAGTTCTTC.

The V call is TRBV6-6, the J call TRBJ2-3; 7 bases align to TRBD1. This CDR3 has 16 amino acids. The trim removed 5 bases at V and 1 base at J, leaving 9 bases unmatched. The V gene's germline CDR1 is MNHNY and CDR2 SVGAGI (reference sequence). The CDR3 bases are TGTGCCAGCAGTCCACCTAACAGGGGCCGCACAGATACGCAGTATTTT. It encodes CASSPPNRGRTDTQYF.